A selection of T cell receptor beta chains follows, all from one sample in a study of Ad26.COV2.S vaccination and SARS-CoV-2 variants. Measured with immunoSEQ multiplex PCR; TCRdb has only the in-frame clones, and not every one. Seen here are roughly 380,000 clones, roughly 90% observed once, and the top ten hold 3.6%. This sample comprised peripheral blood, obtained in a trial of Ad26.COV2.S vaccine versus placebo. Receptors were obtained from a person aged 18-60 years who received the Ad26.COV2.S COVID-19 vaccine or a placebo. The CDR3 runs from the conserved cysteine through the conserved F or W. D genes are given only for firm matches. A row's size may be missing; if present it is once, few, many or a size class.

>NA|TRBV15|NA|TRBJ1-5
TGTGCCACCAGCAGTAGGGGGACTACCCTGAAGCCCCAGCATTTT
CATSSRGTTLKPQHF
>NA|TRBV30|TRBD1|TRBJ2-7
TGTGCCTGGAGACCTCTAACCGGACAGGGTTCCCGTCACGAGCAGTACTTC
CAWRPLTGQGSRHEQYF
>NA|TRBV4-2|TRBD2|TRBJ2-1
TGTGCCAGCAGCCCCTACGGGGGCAGGGGACTAGCGGGGGGGCTTCGGTCCTACAATGAGCAGTTCTTC
CASSPYGGRGLAGGLRSYNEQFF
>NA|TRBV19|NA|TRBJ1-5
TGTGCCAGTAGTTGGATCCCGGGTCTCAATCAGCCCCAGCATTTT
CASSWIPGLNQPQHF
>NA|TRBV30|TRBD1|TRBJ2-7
TGTGCCTGGAGTGTAATCCCACAGGGGGTGGGCGAGCAGTACTTC
CAWSVIPQGVGEQYF
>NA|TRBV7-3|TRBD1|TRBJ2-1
TGTGCCAGCAGCTTAAGGGGACAGGACTACAATGAGCAGTTCTTC
CASSLRGQDYNEQFF
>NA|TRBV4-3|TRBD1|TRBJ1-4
TGCGCCAGCAGCCAAGAAAGAAGGACAGGGGATAGGGAAAAACTGTTTTTT
CASSQERRTGDREKLFF
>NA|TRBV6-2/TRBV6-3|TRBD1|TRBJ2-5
TGTGCCAGCAGTTACTCATCCGGACAGGGGCAAGAGACCCAGTACTTC
CASSYSSGQGQETQYF
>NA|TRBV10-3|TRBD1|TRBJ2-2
TGTGCCATCAGGGACCCCGGACAGGGTTCGGCGGTCACCGGGGAGCTGTTTTTT
CAIRDPGQGSAVTGELFF
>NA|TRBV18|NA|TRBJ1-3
TGTGCCAGCTCACCATCCGGGACAAGATCTGGAAACACCATATATTTT
CASSPSGTRSGNTIYF
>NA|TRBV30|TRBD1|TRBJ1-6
TGTGCCTGGAGTGTACGGGGACAGATTTTACCGGGCCTCCACTTT
CAWSVRGQILPGLHF
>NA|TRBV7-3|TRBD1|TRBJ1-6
TGTGCCAGCAGCCTGGGGACAGAGGCTTCACCCCTCCACTTT
CASSLGTEASPLHF
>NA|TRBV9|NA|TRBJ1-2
TGTGCCAGCAGCGTAGATGGGGGAACGGGTGGCTACACCTTC
CASSVDGGTGGYTF
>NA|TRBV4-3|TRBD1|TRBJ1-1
TGCGCCAGCAGCAAAGACAGGGTCACTGAAGCTTTCTTT
CASSKDRVTEAFF
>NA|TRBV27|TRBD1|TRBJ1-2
TGTGCCAGCAGTATCGGACAGGGGCATGGCTACACCTTC
CASSIGQGHGYTF
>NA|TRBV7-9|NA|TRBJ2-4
TGTGCCAGCAGCTTAGACCTCGGGAGCCCTTTCGCCAAAAACATTCAGTACTTC
CASSLDLGSPFAKNIQYF
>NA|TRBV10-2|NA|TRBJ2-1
TGCGCCAGCAGTGAGTCGGAGGTGAATGAGCAGTTCTTC
CASSESEVNEQFF
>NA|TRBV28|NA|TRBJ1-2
TGTGCCACCCGACCAGGGGAAGCTAACTATGGCTACACCTTC
CATRPGEANYGYTF
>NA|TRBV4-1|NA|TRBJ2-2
TGCGCCAGCAGCCAAGATTGGAGACAGGCAACCGGGGAGCTGTTTTTT
CASSQDWRQATGELFF
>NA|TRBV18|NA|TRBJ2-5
TGTGCCAGCTCACCCGAGAGTGCGTACCAAGAGACCCAGTACTTC
CASSPESAYQETQYF
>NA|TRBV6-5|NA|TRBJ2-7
TGTGCCAGCAGTTTGTTCGGGGTGAGCTCCTACGAGCAGTACTTC
CASSLFGVSSYEQYF
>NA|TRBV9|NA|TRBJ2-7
TGTGCCAGCAGCGTAGGGCAGTTTTCCTACGAGCAGTACTTC
CASSVGQFSYEQYF
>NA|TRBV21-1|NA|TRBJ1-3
TGTGCCAGCAGCAAATCCGGGGTGAGGGACCGCCACTCTGGAAACACCATATATTTT
CASSKSGVRDRHSGNTIYF
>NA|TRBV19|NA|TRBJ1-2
TGTGCCAGTAGTGTAAACTATGGCTACACCTTC
CASSVNYGYTF
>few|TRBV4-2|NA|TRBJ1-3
TGTGCCAGCAGCCATCGAAGCACCTCTGGAAACACCATATATTTT
CASSHRSTSGNTIYF
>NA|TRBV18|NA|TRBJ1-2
TGTGCCAGCTCACCTCGGAAAGATGAAGATGGCTACACCTTC
CASSPRKDEDGYTF
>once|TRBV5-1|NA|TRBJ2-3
TGCGCCAGCAGCTGGCGGTCAAGCACAGATACGCAGTATTTT
CASSWRSSTDTQYF
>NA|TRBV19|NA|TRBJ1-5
TGTGCCAGTAGTTTCGGGACACGTAGCAATCAGCCCCAGCATTTT
CASSFGTRSNQPQHF
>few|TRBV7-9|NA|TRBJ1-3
TGTGCCAGCAGCTTCACCCCGCTCTCTGGAAACACCATATATTTT
CASSFTPLSGNTIYF
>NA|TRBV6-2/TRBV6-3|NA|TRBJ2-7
TGTGCCAGCAGTTCACCGAGGACGGAAGAGTACGAGCAGTACTTC
CASSSPRTEEYEQYF
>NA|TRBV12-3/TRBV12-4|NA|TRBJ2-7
TGTGCCAGCAGTGCAGGGGAGTCCTACGAGCAGTACTTC
CASSAGESYEQYF
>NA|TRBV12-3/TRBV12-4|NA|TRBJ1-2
TGTGCCAGCAGTTACGGGGAAGGCTATGGCTACACCTTC
CASSYGEGYGYTF
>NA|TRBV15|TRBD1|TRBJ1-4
TGTGCCACCAGCAGAGGGGGACAGGGAGGTTTGGAAAAACTGTTTTTT
CATSRGGQGGLEKLFF
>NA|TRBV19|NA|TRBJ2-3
TGTGCCAGTAGTATCTGGAACACAGATACGCAGTATTTT
CASSIWNTDTQYF
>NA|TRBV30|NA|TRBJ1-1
TGTGCCTGGAGTGTGAATGGTTTTACTGAAGCTTTCTTT
CAWSVNGFTEAFF
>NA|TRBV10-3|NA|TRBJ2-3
TGTGCCATCACAGCAGTAGGCACAGATACGCAGTATTTT
CAITAVGTDTQYF
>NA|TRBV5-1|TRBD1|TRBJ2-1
TGCGCCAGCAGCTCGTCTTTAGGGGGCGAGCAGTTCTTC
CASSSSLGGEQFF
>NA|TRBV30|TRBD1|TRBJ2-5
TGTGCCTGGAGTGCCAGGGACAGAAAAGAGACCCAGTACTTC
CAWSARDRKETQYF
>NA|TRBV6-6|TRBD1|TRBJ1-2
TGTGCCAGCAGTTACTCGGGGACAGGGTTCTATGGCTACACCTTC
CASSYSGTGFYGYTF
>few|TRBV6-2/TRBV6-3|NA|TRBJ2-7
TGTGCCAGCAGTTATTTTCGGCCAGAGCCCACCTACGAGCAGTACTTC
CASSYFRPEPTYEQYF
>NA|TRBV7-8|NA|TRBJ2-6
TGTGCCAGCAGCTTTTATCTATGGACAGAGACTTCATCTGGGGCCAACGTCCTGACTTTC
CASSFYLWTETSSGANVLTF